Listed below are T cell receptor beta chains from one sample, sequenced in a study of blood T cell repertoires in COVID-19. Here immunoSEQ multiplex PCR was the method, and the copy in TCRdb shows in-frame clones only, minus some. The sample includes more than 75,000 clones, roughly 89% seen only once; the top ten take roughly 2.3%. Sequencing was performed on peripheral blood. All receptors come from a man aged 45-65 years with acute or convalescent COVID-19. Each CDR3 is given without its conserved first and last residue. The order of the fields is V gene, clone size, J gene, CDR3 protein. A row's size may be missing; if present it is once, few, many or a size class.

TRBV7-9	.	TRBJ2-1	ASSSQPGLPVYEQF
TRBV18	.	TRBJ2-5	ASSPLLRQETQY
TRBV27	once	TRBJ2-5	ASSSRETSAETQY
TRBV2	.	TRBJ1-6	ASSETGAAPLH
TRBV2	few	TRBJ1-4	ASSVIRGEGEKLF
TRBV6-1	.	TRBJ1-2	ASSDVLKYGYT
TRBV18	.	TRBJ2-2	ASSGGHLNTGELF
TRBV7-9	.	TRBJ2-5	ASSLRGAVLETQY
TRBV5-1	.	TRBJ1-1	ASSPDSNTEAF
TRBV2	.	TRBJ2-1	ASSGTEAYNEQF
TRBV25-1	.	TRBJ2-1	ASSGQGLRGNEQF
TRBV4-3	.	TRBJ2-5	ASSQEREFQETQY
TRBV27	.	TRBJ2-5	ASSGTGTETQY
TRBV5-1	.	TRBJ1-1	ASSLAGNAEAF
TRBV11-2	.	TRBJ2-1	ASRPPGRQNNEQF
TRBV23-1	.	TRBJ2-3	ASSRHSQADTQY
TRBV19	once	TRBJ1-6	ASSDRGRNSPLH